The sequence of this TCR beta chain was determined in a study of blood T cell repertoires in COVID-19. Across the study: COVID-19 samples from acute and convalescent phases originated in the United States, Italy and Spain. PBMCs, B-cell-depleted T cells, or T cells were the source of the cDNA or gDNA that made up the material.

Authors' methods: Reference gene primers were amplified, and this amplification served to estimate nucleated cell counts. Libraries were prepared by immunoSEQ multiplex PCR; TCRdb keeps only in-frame clonotypes and omits some of them. That table is the source of V, J and clone size, and D and trimming were worked out from the DNA. The sample has some 120,000 clones; around 77% are singletons. This CDR3 is built from 15 residues. V gave up 4 bases and J gave up 7 bases, with 14 bases separating them. CDR1 is MGHRA and CDR2 is YSYEKL in the germline V gene. This receptor was identified in a human donor in a cohort sampled during active COVID-19. Sequenced: peripheral blood. V usage is TRBV4-1 and J usage is TRBJ1-6; D perhaps matches TRBD1 (5 bases). Written as DNA, the CDR3 is TGCGCCAGCAGCCCTGGAGATAGGACAAATTCACCCCTCCACTTT. Translated: CASSPGDRTNSPLHF.